This T cell receptor beta chain emerged from a study of radiotherapy plus CTLA-4 blockade in lung cancer. About the research overall: An objective response was seen in about 18% of patients, and disease control in about 30%.

It was focal radiation plus CTLA-4 blockade with ipilimumab that patients with chemo-refractory metastatic non-small-cell lung cancer received. The CDR3 consists of 16 residues. V trimming: 5 bases; J trimming: 2 bases; junction bases outside the gene matches: 9. CDR1 is SGHAT, CDR2 FQNNGV, per germline. Study outcomes and limitations: Radiotherapy plus ipilimumab was followed by expansion in blood of tumor-derived TCR clones. In blood, early T cell clone dynamics reportedly predicted response best, together with interferon-beta.

Points on this clone: Its antigen is currently unknown.

Repertoires were generated with immunoSEQ multiplex PCR, while TCRdb's copy carries only in-frame clones and drops some. The sample lists tens of thousands of clones; around four fifths were seen once. The J gene is TRBJ2-7, the V gene TRBV11-2; 10 bases are shared with TRBD2. Sequences were derived from peripheral blood, sampled from a patient treated with radiotherapy plus ipilimumab. This receptor was taken from a human donor with non-small cell lung cancer that progressed on radiotherapy plus ipilimumab. For the CDR3, the DNA is TGTGCCAGCAGCCTAGGGAATGGACTAGCGGCCTACGAGCAGTACTTC. Protein product: CASSLGNGLAAYEQYF.